Listed below are T cell receptor beta chains from one sample, sequenced in a study of blood T cell repertoires in COVID-19. Data came from immunoSEQ multiplex PCR; TCRdb stores just in-frame clones and leaves some out. Counted here are roughly 110,000 clones, 80% to 95% occurring once; the ten biggest clones make up around 1.2%. The sequencing sample was made of peripheral blood. The origin of the receptors is a young woman with acute or convalescent COVID-19. CDR3s include the opening cysteine and the closing phenylalanine or tryptophan. A D gene is named only where the DNA matches it firmly. The size field is filled for only some rows; it gives once, few, many or a size class.

clone_size,j_call,v_call,d_call,cdr3_nt,cdr3_aa
.,TRBJ2-7,TRBV5-8,.,TGTGCCAGCAGCTTCTCAGGCAGCTACGAGCAGTACTTC,CASSFSGSYEQYF
.,TRBJ2-7,TRBV28,.,TGTGCCAGCAGTTCCGGACAATCCTCCTACGAGCAGTACTTC,CASSSGQSSYEQYF
.,TRBJ2-1,TRBV5-1,TRBD1,TGCGCCAGCAGCCGGGGGACAGGGGTGTCCTACAATGAGCAGTTCTTC,CASSRGTGVSYNEQFF
once,TRBJ2-2,TRBV10-3,TRBD2,TGTGCCATCAGTGAGACGGGACTAGCGGGAACGAACACCGGGGAGCTGTTTTTT,CAISETGLAGTNTGELFF
.,TRBJ2-7,TRBV7-2,TRBD2,TGTGCCAGCAGCTTAGGACTAGCGGTCTCCTACGAGCAGTACTTC,CASSLGLAVSYEQYF
.,TRBJ2-7,TRBV28,.,TGTGCCAGCAGAGGACTCAGCCAGCAGTACTTC,CASRGLSQQYF
.,TRBJ2-1,TRBV10-3,TRBD2,TGTGCCATCAGTGGACTAGCGGGGGGGTACAATGAGCAGTTCTTC,CAISGLAGGYNEQFF
.,TRBJ1-4,TRBV19,.,TGTGCCAGTAGTATTAGGCTCACCGGGGAAAAACTGTTTTTT,CASSIRLTGEKLFF
.,TRBJ1-1,TRBV6-5,.,TGTGCCAGCAGGGGGACAAGCCCTGAAGCTTTCTTT,CASRGTSPEAFF
.,TRBJ1-5,TRBV28,.,TGTGCCAGCAGTGGGGCCGGGGGAGGCAATCAGCCCCAGCATTTT,CASSGAGGGNQPQHF
.,TRBJ1-1,TRBV11-3,TRBD1,TGTGCCAGCAGCCTGGGACAGGAGTATGAAGCTTTCTTT,CASSLGQEYEAFF
.,TRBJ1-6,TRBV7-2,.,TGTGCCAGCAGCCAGGTTGCTATGGATTCACCCCTCCACTTT,CASSQVAMDSPLHF
.,TRBJ1-2,TRBV5-3,.,TGTGCCAGAAGCACACTACCGCATCCTACCTATGGCTACACCTTC,CARSTLPHPTYGYTF
.,TRBJ2-7,TRBV3-1/TRBV3-2,.,TGTGCCAGCAGCCAGACAGGTTACGAGCAGTACTTC,CASSQTGYEQYF
.,TRBJ2-1,TRBV7-6,.,TGTGCCAGCACCCTCTCAGGCGGGGCAATTGACAATGAGCAGTTCTTC,CASTLSGGAIDNEQFF
.,TRBJ2-6,TRBV28,.,TGTGCCAGCAGTCCCCACCGGTTGTCTGGGGCCAACGTCCTGACTTTC,CASSPHRLSGANVLTF
many,TRBJ1-5,TRBV28,TRBD1,TGTGCCAGCAGTTTATCCGGGACAGGGGGGCAGCCCCAGCATTTT,CASSLSGTGGQPQHF
.,TRBJ1-1,TRBV4-2,.,TGTGCCAGCAGCCCCCGGGAAAAGAACACTGAAGCTTTCTTT,CASSPREKNTEAFF
.,TRBJ1-5,TRBV6-2/TRBV6-3,.,TGTGCCAGCAGCCAACAGACAGGTTATAGCAATCAGCCCCAGCATTTT,CASSQQTGYSNQPQHF
.,TRBJ2-3,TRBV5-1,TRBD1,TGCGCCAGCAGCTATGGACAGGGCAACACAGATACGCAGTATTTT,CASSYGQGNTDTQYF
.,TRBJ1-5,TRBV28,.,TGTGCCAGCAGTTTAAACAGCAATAGCAATCAGCCCCAGCATTTT,CASSLNSNSNQPQHF
.,TRBJ2-3,TRBV5-8,TRBD1,TGTGCCAGCAGTTTACAGGGGGCGGTAGATACGCAGTATTTT,CASSLQGAVDTQYF